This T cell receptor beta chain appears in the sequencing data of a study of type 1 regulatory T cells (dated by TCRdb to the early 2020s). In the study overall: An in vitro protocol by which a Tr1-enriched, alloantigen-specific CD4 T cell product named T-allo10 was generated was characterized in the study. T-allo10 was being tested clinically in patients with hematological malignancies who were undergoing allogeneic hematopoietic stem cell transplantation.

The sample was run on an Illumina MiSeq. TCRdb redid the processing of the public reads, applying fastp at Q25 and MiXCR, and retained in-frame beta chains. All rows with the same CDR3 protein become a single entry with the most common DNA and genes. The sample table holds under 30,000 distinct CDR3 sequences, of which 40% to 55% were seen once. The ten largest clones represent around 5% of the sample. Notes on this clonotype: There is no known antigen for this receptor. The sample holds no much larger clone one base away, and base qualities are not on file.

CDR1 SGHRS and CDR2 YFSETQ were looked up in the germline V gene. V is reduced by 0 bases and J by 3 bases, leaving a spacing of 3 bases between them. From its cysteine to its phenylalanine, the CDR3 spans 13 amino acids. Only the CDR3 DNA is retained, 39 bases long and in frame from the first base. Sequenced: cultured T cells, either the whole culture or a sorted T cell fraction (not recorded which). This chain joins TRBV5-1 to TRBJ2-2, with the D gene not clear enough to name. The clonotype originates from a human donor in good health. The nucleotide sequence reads TGCGCCAGCAGCTTGGGGCACACCGGGGAGCTGTTTTTT. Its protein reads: CASSLGHTGELFF.